The 31 T cell receptor beta chains below come from one sample, sequenced in a study of cytotoxic CD8 clonotypes in ibrutinib-treated CLL. Sequenced by immunoSEQ multiplex PCR; TCRdb stores in-frame clones only, minus some. Among about 130,000 clones listed, about 80% were seen once. This sample comprised PBMCs, obtained after 12 months of ibrutinib treatment. Receptors originate from a human donor with chronic lymphocytic leukemia.

The V call is TRBV5-1, the J call TRBJ2-7; D call uncertain. The CDR3 totals 12 residues. V lost 0 bases and J lost 4, with 5 bases in between. Looked up from germline, CDR1 is SGHRS and CDR2 is YFSETQ. CDR3 DNA: TGCGCCAGCAGCTTGGATGCTTACGAGCAGTACTTC. It encodes CASSLDAYEQYF.

V is TRBV27 and J is TRBJ2-1, with 9 bases identical to TRBD2. V shed 9 bases and J 3 bases; nucleotides not matched to a gene: 15. Germline assignment: CDR1 MNHEY and CDR2 SMNVEV (reference sequence). This CDR3 is built from 17 residues. The CDR3 region is CARNPSPTSGYYNEQFF. DNA of the CDR3: TGTGCCAGAAATCCCAGTCCCACTAGCGGGTACTACAATGAGCAGTTCTTC.

The chain carries TRBV5-6 and TRBJ1-1; 9 nucleotides align to TRBD1. V dropped 6 bases and J dropped 0; count of bases not matched to a gene: 12. Germline V gives CDR1 SGHDT, CDR2 YYEEEE. This CDR3 spans 17 amino acids. The CDR3 protein is CASTYLQGASMNTEAFF. CDR3 coding DNA: TGTGCCAGCACATACTTACAGGGGGCGAGCATGAACACTGAAGCTTTCTTT.

This clone was counted once. The chain is built from TRBV7-2 and TRBJ2-7; no firm D call. The CDR3 has 14 residues. V was trimmed by 5 bases and J by 0 bases, leaving 11 bases between them. The germline gives CDR1 SGHTA, CDR2 FQGNSA. CDR3 in DNA: TGTGCCAGCAGCCCCACATCATCCTCCTACGAGCAGTACTTC. It encodes CASSPTSSSYEQYF.

V usage is TRBV30 and J usage is TRBJ2-2; D is perhaps TRBD1 (5 bases). In germline, CDR1 is GTSNPN, CDR2 SVGIG (reference sequence). This CDR3 is 13 amino acids long. The V end was cut by 2 bases, the J end by 6 bases, with 10 bases between. The CDR3 region has the DNA TGTGCCTGGAGTATTAGGGGTTCCGGGGAGCTGTTTTTT. Residues: CAWSIRGSGELFF.

This clone showed up just a few times. The chain is built from TRBV7-2 and TRBJ2-4; D uncertain. Trimming shortened V by 4 bases and J by 0 bases, and 13 bases separated the two germline ends. CDR1 is SGHTA, CDR2 FQGNSA, per germline. CDR3 length: 16 residues. In nucleotides, the CDR3 is TGTGCCAGCAGCTCAAGCAGTCTTCTAGCCAAAAACATTCAGTACTTC. Translated, it gives CASSSSSLLAKNIQYF.

The rearrangement joins TRBV27 to TRBJ2-2; 9 bases align to TRBD1. Germline V gene lookup returns CDR1 MNHEY and CDR2 SMNVEV (reference sequence). Germline trimming cut 2 bases from V and 6 bases from J; bases unmatched to any gene: 10. The CDR3 is 17 amino acids. CDR3 loop: CASSLPPGQGPAGELFF. DNA for the CDR3: TGTGCCAGCAGTTTACCCCCGGGACAGGGACCCGCCGGGGAGCTGTTTTTT.

The rearrangement links TRBV30 to TRBJ1-4; D uncertain. There are 14 residues in the CDR3. Trimming pared 0 bases from V and 6 bases from J, leaving 11 bases between. CDR1 and CDR2 from the germline V gene are GTSNPN and SVGIG (reference sequence). The CDR3 sequence is CAWSVGRGHEKLFF. The CDR3 nucleotides are TGTGCCTGGAGTGTAGGGAGAGGCCATGAAAAACTGTTTTTT.

In its sample, this clone was seen once. This sequence joins TRBV5-5 and TRBJ2-7, with TRBD2 identical over 9 bases. The ends lost 2 bases at V and 6 bases at J; junction bases unmatched: 6. Germline CDR1 reads SGHKS; CDR2 reads YYEKEE (reference sequence). The CDR3 sequence is 14 residues long. The CDR3: CASSFAGGPLEQYF. CDR3 coding DNA: TGTGCCAGCAGCTTCGCGGGAGGGCCCCTCGAGCAGTACTTC.

In this sample, this clone turned up once. CDR3 bases: TGTGCCATCAGTGAGTCGGGAGACTACAATGAGCAGTTCTTC. This codes for CAISESGDYNEQFF. J is TRBJ2-1 and V is TRBV10-3, with TRBD2 as a possible D gene (5 bases). Germline V gives CDR1 ENHRY, CDR2 SYGVKD. The CDR3 length is 14 residues. V lost 0 bases and J lost 3, with 6 bases in between.

V usage is TRBV6-1 and J usage is TRBJ2-7; D is uncertain. The CDR3 has 12 amino acids. From germline, CDR1 is MNHNS and CDR2 SASEGT. V was cut by 5 bases and J by 7 bases, with 12 bases left in between. CDR3 amino acids: CASSWIGWEQYF. The CDR3 DNA is TGTGCCAGCAGTTGGATCGGATGGGAGCAGTACTTC.

The chain recombines TRBV18 with TRBJ2-1; D not certain. CDR3 length equals 17 residues. Trimming removed 3 bases at V and 2 bases at J, with 17 bases between. Per the germline V gene, CDR1 is KGHSH and CDR2 is LQKENI. CDR3 bases: TGTGCCAGCTCACCCCCCCAAGCGCGTGGCCCCTACAATGAGCAGTTCTTC. Translation gives CASSPPQARGPYNEQFF.

The J gene is TRBJ2-1, the V gene TRBV9, with 7 bases matching TRBD1. CDR1 and CDR2 from the germline V gene are SGDLS and YYNGEE. The ends lost 0 bases at V and 8 bases at J; junction bases unmatched: 11. The CDR3 consists of 16 residues. The CDR3 DNA sequence: TGTGCCAGCAGCGTAGAACCGGCACAGGGGAACTATGAGCAGTTCTTC. It translates to CASSVEPAQGNYEQFF.

The chain carries TRBV7-3 and TRBJ2-7, with 8 positions matching TRBD2. Per germline, CDR1 SGHTA and CDR2 FQGTGA. The CDR3 has 15 amino acids. Trimming cost V 2 bases and J 3 bases; bases outside gene matches: 6. This CDR3 is CASSLGGTRDYEQYF. As DNA, the CDR3 is TGTGCCAGCAGCTTAGGCGGGACTAGGGACTACGAGCAGTACTTC.

The chain has TRBV4-1 and TRBJ1-4, with 8 bases lining up with TRBD1. After removal of 8 bases from V and 3 bases from J, the junction contained 5 bases not matched to a gene. The CDR3 has 14 residues. CDR1 and CDR2 from the germline V gene are MGHRA and YSYEKL. Written as DNA, the CDR3 is TGCGCCAGCGCCCGGACAGGGCCTAATGAAAAACTGTTTTTT. Amino acid sequence: CASARTGPNEKLFF.

This chain joins TRBV5-4 and TRBJ2-7; D possibly corresponds to TRBD2 (6 bases). Trimming pared 4 bases from V and 4 bases from J, leaving 6 bases between. The CDR3 is 11 amino acids. Germline V lookup: CDR1 SGHNT, CDR2 YYREEE (reference sequence). The CDR3 DNA reads as TGTGCCAGCAGCCGGGGGTACGAGCAGTACTTC. This translates into CASSRGYEQYF. Variable domain in full (rest from reference TRBV5-4 and TRBJ2-7): ETGVTQSPTHLIKTRGQQVTLRCSSQSGHNTVSWYQQALGQGPQFIFQYYREEENGRGNFPPRFSGLQFPNYSSELNVNALELDDSALYLCASSRGYEQYFGPGTRLTVT.

This clone was found once. The chain couples TRBV10-3 to TRBJ1-1, with unresolved D. The CDR3 is made up of 13 amino acids. Trimming cost V 8 bases and J 1 base, with 11 bases left between them. From germline, CDR1 is ENHRY and CDR2 SYGVKD. The CDR3 sequence is CAILVERNTEAFF. Here the CDR3 DNA reads TGTGCCATCTTGGTGGAAAGGAACACTGAAGCTTTCTTT.

This sequence joins TRBV7-9 and TRBJ2-1, with unresolved D. Trimming cost V 6 bases and J 1 base, with 19 bases left between them. Germline V gene lookup returns CDR1 SEHNR and CDR2 FQNEAQ (reference sequence). The CDR3 spans 17 residues. The DNA of the CDR3 is TGTGCCAGCAGACATGCACGGGTGGACGCATCCTACAATGAGCAGTTCTTC. Amino acids: CASRHARVDASYNEQFF.

This clone came up once. V usage is TRBV2 and J usage is TRBJ1-2; the D gene is possibly TRBD1 (5 bases). Germline V CDR1 and CDR2: SNHLY, FYNNEI. The CDR3 loop spans 15 amino acids. Trimming pared 6 bases from V and 4 bases from J, leaving 18 bases between. The CDR3 spells CASRPRDLSTYGYTF. DNA for the CDR3: TGTGCCAGCAGACCACGGGACCTAAGCACCTATGGCTACACCTTC.

V gene TRBV27 combines with J gene TRBJ2-4; D gene ambiguous. Germline CDR1 is MNHEY and CDR2 is SMNVEV (reference sequence). The germline V and J ends were trimmed by 0 bases and 6 bases, with 9 bases remaining between them. CDR3 length: 14 residues. CDR3 nucleotides: TGTGCCAGCAGTTTATCTTCAGAGAGAAACATTCAGTACTTC. Its translation: CASSLSSERNIQYF.

V gene TRBV4-2 combines with J gene TRBJ2-1, with no clear D. Germline-derived CDR1 and CDR2 are LGHNA and YNFKEQ. V gave up 5 bases and J gave up 9 bases, with 8 bases separating them. CDR3 length: 11 residues. DNA of the CDR3: TGTGCCAGCAGCTCTTCCCGTGAGCAGTTCTTC. It yields the protein CASSSSREQFF.

The V gene is TRBV6-5, the J gene TRBJ2-1; 13 positions match TRBD2. The V and J ends lost 7 bases and 5 bases, in that order; junction bases with no gene match: 5. From germline, CDR1 is MNHEY and CDR2 SVGAGI. There are 15 residues in the CDR3. In DNA form, the CDR3 reads TGTGCCAGCAAACTCGGGACTAGCGGGAACAATGAGCAGTTCTTC. It specifies CASKLGTSGNNEQFF.

The rearrangement joins TRBV29-1 to TRBJ2-5; 7 bases are shared with TRBD1. Germline CDR1 SQVTM, CDR2 ANQGSEA. CDR3 size: 15 residues. Trimming at V came to 3 bases and at J to 0 bases, leaving 7 bases not matched to a gene. In DNA, the CDR3 is TGCAGCGTTGAGGACAGGCGAAAAGACCAAGAGACCCAGTACTTC. As protein: CSVEDRRKDQETQYF. The variable domain in full, completed from reference TRBV29-1 and TRBJ2-5, reads SAVISQKPSRDICQRGTSLTIQCQVDSQVTMMFWYRQQPGQSLTLIATANQGSEATYESGFVIDKFPISRPNLTFSTLTVSNMSPEDSSIYLCSVEDRRKDQETQYFGPGTRLLVL.

This clone has a handful of counts. The rearrangement links TRBV30 to TRBJ1-2; TRBD1 is a possible D gene (5 bases). The germline gives CDR1 GTSNPN, CDR2 SVGIG (reference sequence). V was shortened by 0 bases and J by 3 bases, with 8 bases between the two germline ends. This CDR3 contains 13 residues. The CDR3 loop reads CAWSVDNYYGYTF. The CDR3 DNA reads TGTGCCTGGAGTGTGGACAACTACTATGGCTACACCTTC. Variable domain in full (rest from reference TRBV30 and TRBJ1-2): SQTIHQWPATLVQPVGSPLSLECTVEGTSNPNLYWYRQAAGRGLQLLFYSVGIGQISSEVPQNLSASRPQDRQFILSSKKLLLSDSGFYLCAWSVDNYYGYTFGSGTRLTVV.

This chain connects TRBV29-1 to TRBJ2-4, with D hard to call. Germline-derived CDR1 and CDR2 are SQVTM and ANQGSEA. The CDR3 spans 13 residues. V shed 0 bases and J shed 3 bases, with 6 bases lying between them. This CDR3 reads CSVEERDKNIQYF. CDR3 sequence (DNA): TGCAGCGTTGAAGAGCGAGACAAAAACATTCAGTACTTC. Full variable domain (missing parts from reference TRBV29-1 and TRBJ2-4): SAVISQKPSRDICQRGTSLTIQCQVDSQVTMMFWYRQQPGQSLTLIATANQGSEATYESGFVIDKFPISRPNLTFSTLTVSNMSPEDSSIYLCSVEERDKNIQYFGAGTRLSVL.

The chain couples TRBV27 to TRBJ2-7, with TRBD2 matching 9 bases. The CDR3 has 17 residues. The V gene's germline CDR1 is MNHEY and CDR2 SMNVEV (reference sequence). V was clipped by 3 bases and J by 0 bases; unmatched bases: 9. The CDR3 DNA sequence: TGTGCCAGCAGTTTGGTATTTGCGGGAGGGCTCTCCTACGAGCAGTACTTC. The encoded protein is CASSLVFAGGLSYEQYF.

The J gene is TRBJ1-2, the V gene TRBV4-2, with no clear D. The germline gives CDR1 LGHNA, CDR2 YNFKEQ. CDR3 size: 15 residues. The V end was cut by 3 bases, the J end by 3 bases, with 14 bases between. Written as DNA, the CDR3 is TGTGCCAGCAGCCAGATAGGACGGGGTGACTATGGCTACACCTTC. It translates to CASSQIGRGDYGYTF.

The chain employs TRBV5-1 and TRBJ2-7, with TRBD1 matching over 7 bases. This CDR3 spans 14 amino acids. Germline lookup yields CDR1 SGHRS and CDR2 YFSETQ. With 4 bases clipped from V and 7 bases from J, the junction kept 11 bases outside the gene matches. CDR3 region: CASSVGGPAREQYF. The CDR3 DNA sequence: TGCGCCAGCAGCGTAGGGGGCCCCGCACGGGAGCAGTACTTC.

This clone showed up just once. The genes are TRBV5-1 and TRBJ1-3, with D tentatively TRBD1 (5 bases). The CDR3 has 14 residues. The germline V gene encodes CDR1 SGHRS and CDR2 YFSETQ. The V and J ends lost 5 bases and 0 bases respectively, with 9 bases between them. In DNA, the CDR3 is TGCGCCAGCAGACCAGGGTCCTCTGGAAACACCATATATTTT. This encodes CASRPGSSGNTIYF.

V gene TRBV5-4 combines with J gene TRBJ2-5; D is perhaps TRBD1 (6 bases). This CDR3 spans 14 amino acids. The V and J ends lost 1 base and 5 bases respectively, with 12 bases between them. The germline gives CDR1 SGHNT, CDR2 YYREEE (reference sequence). The CDR3 bases are TGTGCCAGCAGCTTGCGGGCAGGGGCGGAGACCCAGTACTTC. As protein: CASSLRAGAETQYF.

This clone was recorded once. This chain joins TRBV12-2 and TRBJ1-1. TRBV12-2 constitutes a pseudogene. This CDR3 has 15 amino acids. This CDR3 is CASRSTERLATEAFF. The CDR3, as DNA: TGTGCAAGTCGCTCAACGGAGAGGTTGGCTACTGAAGCTTTCTTT.